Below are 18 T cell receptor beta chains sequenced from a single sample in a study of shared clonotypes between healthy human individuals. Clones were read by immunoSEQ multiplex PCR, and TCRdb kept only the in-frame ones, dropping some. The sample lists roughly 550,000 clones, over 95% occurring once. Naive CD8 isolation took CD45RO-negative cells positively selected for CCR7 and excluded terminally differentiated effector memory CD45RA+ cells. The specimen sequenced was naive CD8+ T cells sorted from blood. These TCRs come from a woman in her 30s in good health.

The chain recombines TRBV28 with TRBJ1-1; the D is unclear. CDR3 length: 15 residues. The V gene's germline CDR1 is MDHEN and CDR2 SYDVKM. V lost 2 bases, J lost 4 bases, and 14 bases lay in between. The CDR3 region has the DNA TGTGCCAGCAGTTTAACGGTAATCGTGAGCACTGAAGCTTTCTTT. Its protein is CASSLTVIVSTEAFF.

CDR3 amino acids: CASSEWRMPGYEQYF. CDR3 in DNA: TGCGCCAGCAGTGAATGGCGGATGCCCGGGTACGAGCAGTACTTC. This chain uses TRBV10-2 with TRBJ2-7; D unclear. The CDR3 length is 15 residues. Germline CDR1 is WSHSY and CDR2 is SAAADI. V was clipped by 3 bases and J by 4 bases, with 16 bases between them.

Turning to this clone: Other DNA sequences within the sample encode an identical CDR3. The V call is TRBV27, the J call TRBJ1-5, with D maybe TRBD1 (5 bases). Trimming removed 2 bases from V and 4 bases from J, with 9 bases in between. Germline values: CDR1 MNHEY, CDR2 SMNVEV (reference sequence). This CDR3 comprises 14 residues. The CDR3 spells CASSLAGSNQPQHF. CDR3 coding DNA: TGTGCCAGCAGTTTAGCAGGGTCAAATCAGCCCCAGCATTTT.

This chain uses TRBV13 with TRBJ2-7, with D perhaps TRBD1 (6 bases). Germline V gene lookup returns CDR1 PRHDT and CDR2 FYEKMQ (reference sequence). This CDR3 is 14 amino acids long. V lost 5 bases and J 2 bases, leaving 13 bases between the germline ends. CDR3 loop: CASSPRDTAYEQYF. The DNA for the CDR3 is TGTGCCAGCAGCCCCCGGGACACCGCCTACGAGCAGTACTTC.

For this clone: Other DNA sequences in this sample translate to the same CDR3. For the CDR3, the DNA is TGTGCCAGCAGTACCGATGAGCAGTTCTTC. This sequence encodes CASSTDEQFF. This chain joins TRBV7-9 and TRBJ2-1; D remains ambiguous. With 6 bases removed from V and 8 bases from J, the gap between germline ends came to 5 bases. The germline V gene has CDR1 SEHNR and CDR2 FQNEAQ (reference sequence). The CDR3 extends over 10 amino acids. The full variable domain, completed using reference TRBV7-9 and TRBJ2-1, is DTGVSQNPRHKITKRGQNVTFRCDPISEHNRLYWYRQTLGQGPEFLTYFQNEAQLEKSRLLSDRFSAERPKGSFSTLEIQRTEQGDSAMYLCASSTDEQFFGPGTRLTVL.

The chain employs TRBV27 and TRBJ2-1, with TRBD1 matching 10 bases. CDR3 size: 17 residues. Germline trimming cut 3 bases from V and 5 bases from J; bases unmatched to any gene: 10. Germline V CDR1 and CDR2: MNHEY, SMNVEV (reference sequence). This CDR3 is CASSFYTGTGEHNEQFF. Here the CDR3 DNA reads TGTGCCAGCAGTTTCTACACGGGGACAGGGGAACACAATGAGCAGTTCTTC.

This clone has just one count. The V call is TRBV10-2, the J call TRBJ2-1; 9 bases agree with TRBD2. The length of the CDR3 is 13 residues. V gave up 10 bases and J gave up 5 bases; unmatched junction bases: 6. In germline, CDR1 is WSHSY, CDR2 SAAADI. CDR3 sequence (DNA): TGCGCCACTATAGCGGGAGCCCACAATGAGCAGTTCTTC. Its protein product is CATIAGAHNEQFF.

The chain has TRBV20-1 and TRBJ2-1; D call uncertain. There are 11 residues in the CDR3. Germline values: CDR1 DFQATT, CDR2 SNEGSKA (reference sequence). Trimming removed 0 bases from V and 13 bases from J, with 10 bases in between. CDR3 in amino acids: CSARDSRRQFF. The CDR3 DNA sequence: TGCAGTGCTAGAGATTCTCGGCGACAGTTCTTC.

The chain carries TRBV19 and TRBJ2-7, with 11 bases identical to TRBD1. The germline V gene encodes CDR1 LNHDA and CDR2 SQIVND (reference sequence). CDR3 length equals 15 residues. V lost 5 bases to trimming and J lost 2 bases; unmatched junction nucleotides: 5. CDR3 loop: CASSLGTGGPYEQYF. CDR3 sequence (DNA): TGTGCCAGTAGTCTCGGGACAGGGGGACCCTACGAGCAGTACTTC.

The CDR3 sequence is CASSFRDRADEQYF. DNA for the CDR3: TGTGCCAGCAGCTTCCGGGACAGGGCTGACGAGCAGTACTTC. The genes are TRBV7-9 and TRBJ2-7; 9 bases map to TRBD1. Germline lookup yields CDR1 SEHNR and CDR2 FQNEAQ (reference sequence). The CDR3 has 14 residues. V gave up 3 bases and J gave up 5 bases; unmatched junction bases: 5.

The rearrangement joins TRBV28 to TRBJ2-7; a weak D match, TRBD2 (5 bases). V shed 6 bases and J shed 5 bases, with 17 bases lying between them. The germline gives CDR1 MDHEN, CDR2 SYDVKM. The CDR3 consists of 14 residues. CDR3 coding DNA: TGTGCCAGCAGACAACTAGAGTCGGTACACGAGCAGTACTTC. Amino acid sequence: CASRQLESVHEQYF.

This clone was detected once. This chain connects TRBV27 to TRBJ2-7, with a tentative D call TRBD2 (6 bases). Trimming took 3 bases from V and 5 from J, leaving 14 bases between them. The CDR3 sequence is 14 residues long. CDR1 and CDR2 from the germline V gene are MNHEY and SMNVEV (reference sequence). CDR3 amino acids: CASSFRDFRNEQYF. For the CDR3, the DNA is TGTGCCAGCAGTTTCCGGGACTTCAGAAACGAGCAGTACTTC.

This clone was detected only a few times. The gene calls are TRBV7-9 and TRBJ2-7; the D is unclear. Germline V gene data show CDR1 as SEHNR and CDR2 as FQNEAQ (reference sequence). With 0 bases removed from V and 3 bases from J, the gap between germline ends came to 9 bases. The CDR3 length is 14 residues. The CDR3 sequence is CASSLAVSSYEQYF. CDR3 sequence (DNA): TGTGCCAGCAGCTTAGCGGTTTCTAGCTACGAGCAGTACTTC.

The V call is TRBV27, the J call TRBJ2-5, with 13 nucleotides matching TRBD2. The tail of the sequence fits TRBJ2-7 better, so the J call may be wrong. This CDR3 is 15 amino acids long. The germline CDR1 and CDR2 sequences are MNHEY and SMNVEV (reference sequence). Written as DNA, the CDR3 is TGTGCCAGCAGTCCCGGGACTAGCGGGGATTACGAGCAGTACTTC. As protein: CASSPGTSGDYEQYF.

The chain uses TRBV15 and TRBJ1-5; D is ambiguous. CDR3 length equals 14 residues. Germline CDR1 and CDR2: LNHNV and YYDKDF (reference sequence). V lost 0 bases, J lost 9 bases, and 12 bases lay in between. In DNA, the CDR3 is TGTGCCACCAGCAGAGATGTACCCCCGGGGCCCCAGCATTTT. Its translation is CATSRDVPPGPQHF.

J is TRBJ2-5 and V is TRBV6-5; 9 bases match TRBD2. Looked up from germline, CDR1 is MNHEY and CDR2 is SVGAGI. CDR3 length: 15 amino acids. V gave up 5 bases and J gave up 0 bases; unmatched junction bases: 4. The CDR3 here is CASSPERGDQETQYF. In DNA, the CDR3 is TGTGCCAGCAGTCCCGAGCGGGGGGACCAAGAGACCCAGTACTTC.

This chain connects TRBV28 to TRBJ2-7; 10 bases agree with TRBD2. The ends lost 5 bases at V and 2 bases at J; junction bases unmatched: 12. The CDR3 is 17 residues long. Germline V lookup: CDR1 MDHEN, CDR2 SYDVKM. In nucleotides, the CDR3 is TGTGCCAGCAGTGGCCTAGCGGGAGAAACCGGTACCTACGAGCAGTACTTC. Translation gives CASSGLAGETGTYEQYF.

The CDR3 spells CASSRLGDEQFF. The CDR3 DNA follows: TGTGCCAGCAGCCGCCTGGGCGATGAGCAGTTCTTC. The chain combines TRBV27 with TRBJ2-1; D call uncertain. Trimming removed 6 bases from V and 8 bases from J, with 11 bases in between. The CDR3 length is 12 residues. Germline lookup yields CDR1 MNHEY and CDR2 SMNVEV (reference sequence).